Listed below are T cell receptor beta chains from one sample, sequenced in a study of T cells in Graves' hyperthyroidism and ophthalmopathy. TCRdb redid the calling of the multiplex PCR reads with MiXCR, one entry per CDR3 protein. The sample contains 400,000 to 600,000 distinct CDR3 sequences, roughly 20% of which appear only once. The sequencing input was blood. These receptors were collected from a young man with Graves' hyperthyroidism. Both conserved end residues are trimmed from each CDR3. Each record gives: CDR3 length, V gene, J gene, CDR3 protein.

>12|TRBV7-2|TRBJ2-5
ASSFNRGLEAQY
>18|TRBV6-1|TRBJ2-5
ASSEAWLAGGDASQETQY
>14|TRBV2|TRBJ2-2
ASSPFGTTNTGELF
>12|TRBV30|TRBJ1-1
AWSRGQGGTEAF
>11|TRBV6-5|TRBJ2-7
ASSPTGVYEQY
>12|TRBV6-1|TRBJ1-2
ASSRQGENYGYT
>15|TRBV27|TRBJ1-6
ASSYSAASLRDSPLH
>14|TRBV7-9|TRBJ2-5
ASSSPNVETEETQY
>11|TRBV2|TRBJ1-5
ASQVASNQPQH
>13|TRBV28|TRBJ2-7
ASSLSVESSYEQY
>9|TRBV20-1|TRBJ2-5
SGVDKETQY
>13|TRBV28|TRBJ1-2
ASSPYPGLGDGYT
>16|TRBV6-2/TRBV6-3|TRBJ1-2
ASSYSLGQGSSNYGYT
>11|TRBV20-1|TRBJ2-7
SARDIAGYEQY
>14|TRBV10-2|TRBJ2-7
ASSEFTSGRADEQY
>15|TRBV5-1|TRBJ1-2
ASSLVGRVGANYGYT
>15|TRBV28|TRBJ2-7
ASSLGLAGGPRKEQY
>12|TRBV28|TRBJ1-5
ASSSLGGFQPQH
>15|TRBV12-5|TRBJ1-1
ASGLVGGTGEVAEAF
>14|TRBV10-3|TRBJ1-5
ATTGGSRTGNQPQH
>18|TRBV20-1|TRBJ2-7
SARALPPFGVGGGRYEQY
>10|TRBV19|TRBJ2-2
ATKDVTGELF
>11|TRBV29-1|TRBJ2-7
SVEPWSSYEQY
>11|TRBV30|TRBJ1-3
AWNGGSGNTIY
>16|TRBV28|TRBJ2-5
ASSLPTSAGGSQETKY